These T cell receptor beta chains were read from a single sample in a study of blood T cell repertoires in COVID-19. The repertoire was sequenced with immunoSEQ multiplex PCR; TCRdb's copy has only in-frame clones and lacks some. Of approximately 300,000 clones detected, 85% to 90% appear once; the ten largest clones hold about 10%. The sequencing input was PBMCs or T cells enriched from blood (not recorded which). The receptors were sampled from a woman aged 18-35 years who had recovered from COVID-19. CDR3s include the opening cysteine and the closing phenylalanine or tryptophan. The order of the fields is CDR3 length, V gene, clone size, J gene, D gene, CDR3 DNA, CDR3 protein. A D gene is named only where the DNA matches it firmly. Expanded clones are given a class, and other clones once, few, many or no size at all.

14	TRBV6-1	many	TRBJ2-1	NA	TGTGCCAGCAGTGAAGGTAGCGGTCACAATGAGCAGTTCTTC	CASSEGSGHNEQFF
13	TRBV27	once	TRBJ1-2	NA	TGTGCCAGCAGTTTTCCTGGTTTCGGTGGCTACACCTTC	CASSFPGFGGYTF
18	TRBV7-9	NA	TRBJ2-1	TRBD2	TGTGCCAGCAGCATTCCTACTAGCGGGGGGCCCTCCTACAATGAGCAGTTCTTC	CASSIPTSGGPSYNEQFF
19	TRBV24-1	NA	TRBJ2-1	TRBD2	TGTGCCACCAGTGATTTAGGCCTAGCGGGAGGAGGGACCTACAATGAGCAGTTCTTC	CATSDLGLAGGGTYNEQFF
13	TRBV18	NA	TRBJ2-1	NA	TGTGCCAGCTCACCCAGGCGGGTTAATGAGCAGTTCTTC	CASSPRRVNEQFF
15	TRBV3-1/TRBV3-2	NA	TRBJ1-2	TRBD1	TGTGCCAGCAGCCTCCGGGGACAGATTAACTATGGCTACACCTTC	CASSLRGQINYGYTF
16	TRBV9	NA	TRBJ2-3	TRBD2	TGTGCCAGCAGCGTAGCTACTAGCGGGAGCAAAGATACGCAGTATTTT	CASSVATSGSKDTQYF
15	TRBV18	NA	TRBJ1-5	TRBD1	TGTGCCAGCTCACCAGAGGGGGCAGGAAATCAGCCCCAGCATTTT	CASSPEGAGNQPQHF
14	TRBV28	NA	TRBJ1-1	NA	TGTGCCAGCAGTCTCCCCCGACAGGACTCGAGAGCTTTCTTT	CASSLPRQDSRAFF
15	TRBV5-1	NA	TRBJ2-2	NA	TGCGCCAGCTACGCCAGGGCAGACAACACCGGGGAGCTGTTTTTT	CASYARADNTGELFF
16	TRBV18	few	TRBJ1-3	TRBD1	TGTGCCAGCTCAGCTACAGGGGCTAACTCTGGAAACACCATATATTTT	CASSATGANSGNTIYF
13	TRBV12-3/TRBV12-4	NA	TRBJ1-5	NA	TGTGCCAGCAGTTTACAACGCAGACAGCCCCAGCATTTT	CASSLQRRQPQHF
18	TRBV19	NA	TRBJ1-1	NA	TGTGCCAGTAGTATAGATACAGGGTTTCTCGGAGGGAACACTGAAGCTTTCTTT	CASSIDTGFLGGNTEAFF
13	TRBV5-1	NA	TRBJ2-7	TRBD2	TGCGCCAGCAATCCTGGGAGGGCCTACGAGCAGTACTTC	CASNPGRAYEQYF
14	TRBV5-1	NA	TRBJ1-1	TRBD1	TGCGCCAGCAGCTCAACGACAGGGATCACTGAAGCTTTCTTT	CASSSTTGITEAFF
17	TRBV27	NA	TRBJ1-2	NA	TGTGCCAGCAGTTTATATCCAGTGGGGCAGATCCGCGATGGCTACACCTTC	CASSLYPVGQIRDGYTF
14	TRBV7-9	NA	TRBJ1-1	NA	TGTGCCAGCAGCTTACAGCAGGGGTGGACTGAAGCTTTCTTT	CASSLQQGWTEAFF
14	TRBV9	NA	TRBJ2-3	TRBD2	TGTGCCAGCAGTGGGACTAGCGGCCCAGATACGCAGTATTTT	CASSGTSGPDTQYF
13	TRBV7-9	few	TRBJ1-3	NA	TGTGCCAGCAGCTTAGCGGCCGGAAACACCATATATTTT	CASSLAAGNTIYF
16	TRBV6-5	NA	TRBJ2-5	TRBD2	TGTGCCAGCAGTTATCTGGCTAGCGGGTCCAAAGAGACCCAGTACTTC	CASSYLASGSKETQYF
15	TRBV10-3	NA	TRBJ1-1	NA	TGTGCCATCAGTGATAGGGCAGGGTGGAGGGCTGAAGCTTTCTTT	CAISDRAGWRAEAFF
15	TRBV5-1	NA	TRBJ2-1	TRBD2	TGCGCCAGCAGCTTGGGACTAGCGGAGGCCGATGAGCAGTTCTTC	CASSLGLAEADEQFF
13	TRBV27	NA	TRBJ1-1	TRBD1	TGTGCCAGCAGAGAGACAGGGGGGAGTGAAGCTTTCTTT	CASRETGGSEAFF
15	TRBV5-4	NA	TRBJ2-7	TRBD1	TGTGCCAGCAGCTTAGCAGGGACAGGGTCGTACGAGCAGTACTTC	CASSLAGTGSYEQYF
15	TRBV2	NA	TRBJ2-1	TRBD2	TGTGCCAGCAGTACGGGACTAGCGGGATTTGGTGAGCAGTTCTTC	CASSTGLAGFGEQFF
14	TRBV5-6	NA	TRBJ1-5	NA	TGTGCCAGCAGCTTGGTCAACGGGTTGGAGCCCCAGCATTTT	CASSLVNGLEPQHF
18	TRBV5-1	NA	TRBJ1-1	NA	TGCGCCAGCAGCCCCGGACCGGGACTGGCCGTTTGGGGGACTGAAGCTTTCTTT	CASSPGPGLAVWGTEAFF
14	TRBV5-1	NA	TRBJ1-1	NA	TGCGCCCCAAGGGAGAGGATGAGGTGCACTGAAGCTTTCTTT	CAPRERMRCTEAFF
18	TRBV9	NA	TRBJ2-2	TRBD1	TGTGCCAGCAGCGTAGAGGGACAGGGGGTTGTATGGACCGGGGAGCTGTTTTTT	CASSVEGQGVVWTGELFF
15	TRBV11-2	NA	TRBJ2-7	NA	TGTGCCAGCAGCTTCAGTCGACAGCCCTCCTACGAGCAGTACTTC	CASSFSRQPSYEQYF
13	TRBV3-1/TRBV3-2	NA	TRBJ1-1	NA	TGTGCCAGCAGTCGACAGTCTGACACTGAAGCTTTCTTT	CASSRQSDTEAFF
14	TRBV30	NA	TRBJ2-5	NA	TGTGCCTGGAGGCCCCCCGGGGGTACGGAGACCCAGTACTTC	CAWRPPGGTETQYF
14	TRBV9	NA	TRBJ1-1	NA	TGTGCCAGCAGCGTAGGGGGCTATGGCACTGAAGCTTTCTTT	CASSVGGYGTEAFF
14	TRBV7-9	NA	TRBJ1-2	TRBD1	TGTGCCAGCAGCTTAGTTCAGGACAGGTCGGGCTACACCTTC	CASSLVQDRSGYTF
14	TRBV7-3	NA	TRBJ2-5	NA	TGTGCCAGCAGCCCACACGGAGCGGAAGAGACCCAGTACTTC	CASSPHGAEETQYF
16	TRBV5-1	NA	TRBJ1-2	TRBD1	TGCGCCAGCAGCATGGGAAACACGGGACAGAACTATGGCTACACCTTC	CASSMGNTGQNYGYTF
15	TRBV10-1	NA	TRBJ2-7	TRBD2	TGCGCCAGCAGTGCCGGACTAGCGGGGACCTACGAGCAGTACTTC	CASSAGLAGTYEQYF
17	TRBV9	once	TRBJ2-3	TRBD2	TGTGCCAGCAGCCCTGGACTAGCGGGGGCCTTTGTGGATACGCAGTATTTT	CASSPGLAGAFVDTQYF
17	TRBV5-1	NA	TRBJ2-3	TRBD1	TGCGCCAGCAGCTTGCTACCCAGGAAGGGGGCCACAGATACGCAGTATTTT	CASSLLPRKGATDTQYF
18	TRBV30	NA	TRBJ1-1	NA	TGTGCCTGGACATTAATCAGGGGAGCGGCGAGTGGGAACACTGAAGCTTTCTTT	CAWTLIRGAASGNTEAFF
16	TRBV18	NA	TRBJ2-1	NA	TGTGCCAGCTCACGAGAGTTCGATAAACGATTCGATGAGCAGTTCTTC	CASSREFDKRFDEQFF
14	TRBV5-1	NA	TRBJ2-7	NA	TGCGCCAGCAGCTTGGCGGCAGGGTCCTACGAGCAGTACTTC	CASSLAAGSYEQYF
14	TRBV6-5	NA	TRBJ1-1	TRBD1	TGTGCCAGCAGACTTGGACAGGCGAACACTGAAGCTTTCTTT	CASRLGQANTEAFF
16	TRBV6-1	NA	TRBJ2-5	TRBD2	TGTGCCAGCAGTGACCTAGCGGGGGGTCGTAAAGAGACCCAGTACTTC	CASSDLAGGRKETQYF
12	TRBV28	NA	TRBJ2-7	TRBD2	TGTGCCAGCAGTTTATTAGCGGGATTGAAGTACTTC	CASSLLAGLKYF
17	TRBV30	NA	TRBJ1-2	TRBD1	TGTGCCTGGATTGATTGGGTCAGGGGGGACTCTAACTATGGCTACACCTTC	CAWIDWVRGDSNYGYTF
16	TRBV19	NA	TRBJ1-4	TRBD1	TGTGCCAGTAGTAAGAAGGGGGCGACGGCTAATGAAAAACTGTTTTTT	CASSKKGATANEKLFF
15	TRBV4-1	NA	TRBJ2-7	NA	TGCGCCAGCAGCCAATTAGGGGCGCGGACCGACGAGCAGTACTTC	CASSQLGARTDEQYF
15	TRBV14	NA	TRBJ2-1	NA	TGTGCCAGCAGCCAAATCGCGGGGACCTACAATGAGCAGTTCTTC	CASSQIAGTYNEQFF
16	TRBV5-4	NA	TRBJ2-3	NA	TGTGCCAGCAGCTGGGCGGGCGGGGCTAGCACAGATACGCAGTATTTT	CASSWAGGASTDTQYF
14	TRBV11-2	NA	TRBJ2-5	TRBD1	TGTGCCAGCAGCTTTACAGGGGGCGCGGAGACCCAGTACTTC	CASSFTGGAETQYF
16	TRBV27	NA	TRBJ1-2	TRBD1	TGTGCCAGCAGTTCGGGCCGGACAGGGGCCAACTATGGCTACACCTTC	CASSSGRTGANYGYTF
18	TRBV9	NA	TRBJ2-5	TRBD2	TGTGCCAGCAGCCTGTCTTCCGGGACTAGCGGGACCCAAGAGACCCAGTACTTC	CASSLSSGTSGTQETQYF
14	TRBV28	NA	TRBJ2-3	TRBD1	TGTGCCAGCAGTAAGGACAGGGGGCTTGATACGCAGTATTTT	CASSKDRGLDTQYF
16	TRBV15	few	TRBJ2-2	TRBD2	TGTGCCACCAGCAGAGGACTAGCGGGAAACACCGGGGAGCTGTTTTTT	CATSRGLAGNTGELFF
15	TRBV28	NA	TRBJ2-2	TRBD1	TGTGCCAGCAGTGAAAAGTACAGGGGCACCGGGGAGCTGTTTTTT	CASSEKYRGTGELFF
17	TRBV5-5	NA	TRBJ2-6	TRBD2	TGTGCCAGTGATAGGGTTGGCGGGGGATTTGGGGCCAACGTCCTGACTTTC	CASDRVGGGFGANVLTF
14	TRBV30	NA	TRBJ1-4	NA	TGTGCCTGGGGGGGGCGGACAACTAATGAAAAACTGTTTTTT	CAWGGRTTNEKLFF
15	TRBV5-1	NA	TRBJ1-6	NA	TGCGCCAGCAGCTTGGTTGGGGGCGATCGTTCACCCCTCCACTTT	CASSLVGGDRSPLHF